Below are 20 T cell receptor beta chains sequenced from a single sample in a study of T cell changes during pregnancy in multiple sclerosis (dated by TCRdb to the late 2010s). Library preparation was by the immunoSEQ multiplex PCR assay. TCRdb mirrors the immuneACCESS table, restricted to in-frame sequences. Some clones are absent from its copies; in checked studies, under half trace to an unresolved V gene, and the reason for the others is unknown. Present in this sample are about 120,000 clones, about 90% of which were seen just once. The ten biggest clones cover 1.5% of the sample. The source material was peripheral blood, sampled in the third trimester of pregnancy. These receptors came from a female donor with multiple sclerosis, enrolled in a pregnancy study.

This chain connects TRBV2 to TRBJ2-3, with 7 bases lining up with TRBD1. The CDR3 extends over 18 amino acids. Germline V gene sequence: CDR1 SNHLY, CDR2 FYNNEI. J gave up 7 bases and V 3 bases, and 19 bases lay outside the gene matches. CDR3: CASSDPRDRGGVQYTQYF. DNA for the CDR3: TGTGCCAGCAGTGATCCCCGGGACAGAGGGGGTGTACAATATACGCAGTATTTT.

The chain combines TRBV11-2 with TRBJ2-7; 10 bases align to TRBD2. CDR1 and CDR2 (germline): SGHAT, FQNNGV. The CDR3 is 13 amino acids. The V and J ends lost 5 bases and 7 bases, in that order; junction bases with no gene match: 5. The CDR3 reads CASSQVAGGEQYF. CDR3 bases: TGTGCCAGCAGCCAAGTAGCGGGGGGAGAGCAGTACTTC.

V gene TRBV28 combines with J gene TRBJ2-5; 8 bases map to TRBD2. J gave up 4 bases and V 6 bases, and 10 bases lay outside the gene matches. Germline CDR1 MDHEN, CDR2 SYDVKM. The CDR3 totals 15 residues. This CDR3 is CASRRSGGRGETQYF. The CDR3 DNA reads as TGTGCCAGCAGGCGATCGGGGGGGCGTGGAGAGACCCAGTACTTC. Variable domain in full (rest from reference TRBV28 and TRBJ2-5): DVKVTQSSRYLVKRTGEKVFLECVQDMDHENMFWYRQDPGLGLRLIYFSYDVKMKEKGDIPEGYSVSREKKERFSLILESASTNQTSMYLCASRRSGGRGETQYFGPGTRLLVL.

This chain connects TRBV25-1 to TRBJ2-3; D ambiguous. This CDR3 is 16 amino acids long. V was cut by 5 bases and J by 1 base, with 16 bases left in between. The germline CDR1 and CDR2 sequences are MGHDK and SYGVNS. The CDR3: CASSPGQASGTDTQYF. The CDR3 DNA sequence: TGTGCCAGCAGTCCCGGTCAGGCGAGTGGCACAGATACGCAGTATTTT. Using reference TRBV25-1 and TRBJ2-3 for the parts outside the CDR3, the full variable domain is EADIYQTPRYLVIGTGKKITLECSQTMGHDKMYWYQQDPGMELHLIHYSYGVNSTEKGDLSSESTVSRIRTEHFPLTLESARPSHTSQYLCASSPGQASGTDTQYFGPGTRLTVL.

The chain combines TRBV9 with TRBJ1-3, with a tentative D call TRBD1 (6 bases). V gave up 4 bases and J gave up 5 bases, with 22 bases separating them. Germline lookup yields CDR1 SGDLS and CDR2 YYNGEE. The CDR3 runs 17 residues. The CDR3 here is CASSPSEGGTGRNTIYF. The CDR3 DNA reads TGTGCCAGCAGCCCATCAGAGGGGGGGACTGGTAGAAACACCATATATTTT.

This chain uses TRBV19 with TRBJ1-1, with no clear D. The V gene lost 6 bases and the J gene lost 1 base, with 12 bases spanning the gap. The CDR3 spans 14 residues. CDR1 is LNHDA and CDR2 is SQIVND in the germline V gene (reference sequence). CDR3 amino acids: CASRARRENTEAFF. CDR3 sequence (DNA): TGTGCCAGTAGAGCCAGGAGGGAGAACACTGAAGCTTTCTTT. Combining the CDR3 with reference TRBV19 and TRBJ1-1 gives the whole variable domain DGGITQSPKYLFRKEGQNVTLSCEQNLNHDAMYWYRQDPGQGLRLIYYSQIVNDFQKGDIAEGYSVSREKKESFPLTVTSAQKNPTAFYLCASRARRENTEAFFGQGTRLTVV.

This chain connects TRBV9 to TRBJ1-3; the D gene is possibly TRBD1 (6 bases). The CDR3 is 14 residues long. Trimming shortened V by 3 bases and J by 1 base, and 8 bases separated the two germline ends. Germline CDR1 reads SGDLS; CDR2 reads YYNGEE. The CDR3, as DNA: TGTGCCAGCAGCGCTGACAGGTCTGGAAACACCATATATTTT. It specifies CASSADRSGNTIYF.

The V and J genes are TRBV5-1 and TRBJ2-3, with D tentatively TRBD2 (6 bases). Looked up from germline, CDR1 is SGHRS and CDR2 is YFSETQ. CDR3 length equals 15 residues. Trimming cost V 4 bases and J 0 bases, with 12 bases left between them. The CDR3 reads CASSRRDSSTDTQYF. The CDR3 DNA reads TGCGCCAGCAGCAGACGGGACTCCAGCACAGATACGCAGTATTTT.

This clone was counted once. Written as DNA, the CDR3 is TGTGCCTGGGAGCGAAGTGGGGCAGGCTTTCAAGAGACCCAGTACTTC. Protein: CAWERSGAGFQETQYF. The chain is built from TRBV30 and TRBJ2-5; D possibly corresponds to TRBD1 (5 bases). CDR1 GTSNPN and CDR2 SVGIG come from the germline V gene (reference sequence). Trimming took off 5 bases at V and 2 bases at J, with 21 bases between the two ends. The CDR3 runs 16 residues.

The chain joins TRBV9 to TRBJ2-1; 7 positions match TRBD2. The germline V gene has CDR1 SGDLS and CDR2 YYNGEE. The CDR3 contains 14 residues. V shed 1 base, J shed 9 bases, and the junction held 7 bases outside the gene matches. This chain's CDR3 is CASSVSRGLGEQFF. The CDR3 DNA reads as TGTGCCAGCAGCGTATCAAGAGGACTAGGTGAGCAGTTCTTC.

The J gene is TRBJ2-1, the V gene TRBV5-1; 10 nucleotides align to TRBD1. Trimming took 4 bases from V and 1 from J; bases not matched to a gene: 8. Looked up from germline, CDR1 is SGHRS and CDR2 is YFSETQ. CDR3 size: 17 residues. CDR3 loop: CASSPFGTGASYNEQFF. In DNA form, the CDR3 reads TGCGCCAGCAGCCCTTTCGGGACAGGGGCGTCCTACAATGAGCAGTTCTTC.

The CDR3 spells CAISVTRAEGEQYF. The CDR3 DNA sequence: TGTGCCATCAGCGTAACTAGAGCGGAAGGCGAGCAGTACTTC. The chain joins TRBV10-3 to TRBJ2-7, with D possibly being TRBD2 (5 bases). The CDR3 runs 14 residues. V was trimmed by 6 bases and J by 6 bases, leaving 18 bases between them. CDR1 and CDR2 from the germline V gene are ENHRY and SYGVKD.

The V gene is TRBV2, the J gene TRBJ1-1; 8 bases align to TRBD1. CDR3 length: 15 amino acids. Germline V CDR1 and CDR2: SNHLY, FYNNEI. J was trimmed by 1 base and V by 4 bases; bases with no gene match: 5. The DNA for the CDR3 is TGTGCCAGCAGTGGGGCCAGGGGGCCGAACACTGAAGCTTTCTTT. It specifies CASSGARGPNTEAFF.

The J gene is TRBJ1-4, the V gene TRBV9, with 7 bases identical to TRBD1. V lost 4 bases to trimming and J lost 3 bases; unmatched junction nucleotides: 6. The CDR3 has 15 residues. Germline lookup yields CDR1 SGDLS and CDR2 YYNGEE. The CDR3 protein is CASSSSGGSNEKLFF. The CDR3 DNA is TGTGCCAGCAGCTCGTCAGGGGGATCTAATGAAAAACTGTTTTTT. The full variable domain, with the rest looked up from reference TRBV9 and TRBJ1-4, is DSGVTQTPKHLITATGQRVTLRCSPRSGDLSVYWYQQSLDQGLQFLIQYYNGEERAKGNILERFSAQQFPDLHSELNLSSLELGDSALYFCASSSSGGSNEKLFFGSGTQLSVL.

The chain joins TRBV18 to TRBJ2-3, with TRBD2 as a possible D gene (6 bases). In germline, CDR1 is KGHSH, CDR2 LQKENI. The CDR3 is made up of 16 amino acids. Trimming took 2 bases from V and 4 from J, leaving 16 bases between them. DNA for the CDR3: TGTGCCAGCTCACCAGGCCCCGGGAGTAGCGCAGATACGCAGTATTTT. It codes for CASSPGPGSSADTQYF.

V is TRBV27 and J is TRBJ1-1; D remains unclear. Germline V gene sequence: CDR1 MNHEY, CDR2 SMNVEV (reference sequence). Trimming pared 7 bases from V and 0 bases from J, leaving 12 bases between. The CDR3 runs to 14 residues. The CDR3, as DNA: TGTGCCAGCAACCGGGCGGGTCTGAACACTGAAGCTTTCTTT. Amino acid sequence: CASNRAGLNTEAFF.

The CDR3 bases are TGTGCCATCAGTGAGGGACTAGCGGGTCGCAATGAGCAGTTCTTC. Amino acids: CAISEGLAGRNEQFF. The genes are TRBV10-3 and TRBJ2-1, with 11 bases matching TRBD2. The CDR3 consists of 15 residues. CDR1 and CDR2 from the germline V gene are ENHRY and SYGVKD. Trimming cost V 2 bases and J 6 bases; bases outside gene matches: 3.

The genes are TRBV4-2 and TRBJ2-3; TRBD2 matches at 11 bases. The CDR3 extends over 17 amino acids. Germline V gene sequence: CDR1 LGHNA, CDR2 YNFKEQ. Trimming took 4 bases from V and 1 from J; bases not matched to a gene: 7. The CDR3 DNA reads TGTGCCAGCAGCCCAATGACTAGCGGGGTTCGCACAGATACGCAGTATTTT. Translated, it gives CASSPMTSGVRTDTQYF.

The chain recombines TRBV2 with TRBJ1-4, with D perhaps TRBD1 (6 bases). The CDR3 contains 14 residues. Germline CDR1 is SNHLY and CDR2 is FYNNEI. Trimming stripped 4 bases from V and 7 bases from J, with 13 bases between. The CDR3 loop reads CASSAQGLGEKLFF. In DNA, the CDR3 is TGTGCCAGCAGTGCCCAGGGGTTAGGTGAAAAACTGTTTTTT.

This chain links TRBV4-1 with TRBJ2-3; 12 bases line up with TRBD2. With 2 bases clipped from V and 5 bases from J, the junction kept 11 bases outside the gene matches. Germline-derived CDR1 and CDR2 are MGHRA and YSYEKL. The CDR3 has 18 residues. CDR3 sequence: CASSQQELAGGGIDTQYF. CDR3 coding DNA: TGCGCCAGCAGCCAACAAGAACTAGCGGGAGGCGGTATAGATACGCAGTATTTT.